This TCR beta chain stems from a study of T cells in Graves' hyperthyroidism and ophthalmopathy. Study results and caveats: Blood also showed most of the thyroid clonotypes that were expanded above 0.001.

TCR beta CDR3 regions were amplified from RNA transcripts. Primed by the HTBI set, a first-round RT-PCR was run on the TCR CDR3. TCRdb processed the multiplex PCR reads anew with MiXCR; each CDR3 protein has one entry. In the table there are a few hundred thousand distinct CDR3 sequences, 14% of which are singletons. A NOSPECS grade of at least 4, a Clinical Activity Score of at least 3 and duration under 3 months were recorded in ophthalmopathy patients. Note on this clonotype: Its antigen is not known.

The CDR3 is made up of 13 amino acids. CDR1 and CDR2 (germline): SQVTM, ANQGSEA. V lost 5 bases to trimming and J lost 8 bases, with 18 bases between them. The chain uses TRBV29-1 and TRBJ1-2, with D possibly matching TRBD1 (5 bases). The specimen was blood. This receptor was identified in a woman in her 30s with Graves' ophthalmopathy. The CDR3 region has the DNA TGCAGCGTTTTATCGGACAAGGGAGGAGGCTACACCTTC. Translation: CSVLSDKGGGYTF.